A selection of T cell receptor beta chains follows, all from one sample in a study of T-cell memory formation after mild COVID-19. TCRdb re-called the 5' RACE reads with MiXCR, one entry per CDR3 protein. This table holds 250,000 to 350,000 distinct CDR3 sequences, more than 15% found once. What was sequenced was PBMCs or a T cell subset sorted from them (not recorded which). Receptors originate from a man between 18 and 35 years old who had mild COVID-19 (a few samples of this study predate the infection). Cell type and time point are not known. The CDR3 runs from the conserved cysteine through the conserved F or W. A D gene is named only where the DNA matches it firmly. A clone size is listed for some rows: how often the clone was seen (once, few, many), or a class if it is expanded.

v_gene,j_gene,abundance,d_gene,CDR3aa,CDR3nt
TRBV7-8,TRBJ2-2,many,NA,CASSLRGTGELFF,TGTGCCAGCAGCTTACGGGGGACCGGGGAGCTGTTTTTT
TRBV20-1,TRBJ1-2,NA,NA,CSARESAGGNYGYTF,TGCAGTGCTAGAGAGTCCGCCGGGGGCAACTATGGCTACACCTTC
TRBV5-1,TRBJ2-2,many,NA,CASSLMPSTLGTPNTGELFF,TGCGCCAGCAGCTTGATGCCTTCGACGTTGGGGACACCAAACACCGGGGAGCTGTTTTTT
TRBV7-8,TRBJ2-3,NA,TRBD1,CATGPGGDTQYF,TGTGCCACTGGGCCAGGGGGAGATACGCAGTATTTT
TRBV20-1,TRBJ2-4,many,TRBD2,CSARVRTSGNIQYF,TGCAGTGCTAGAGTACGGACTAGCGGAAACATTCAGTACTTC
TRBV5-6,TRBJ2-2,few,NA,CASGRPGTLNTGELFF,TGTGCCAGCGGACGCCCCGGGACCCTCAACACCGGGGAGCTGTTTTTT
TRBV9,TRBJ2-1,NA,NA,CASSVGISRDSRFDEQFF,TGTGCCAGCAGCGTAGGAATTTCCCGGGACTCCCGCTTCGATGAGCAGTTCTTC
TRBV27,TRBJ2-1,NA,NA,CASSISRYNEQFF,TGTGCCAGCAGTATTTCCAGGTACAATGAGCAGTTCTTC
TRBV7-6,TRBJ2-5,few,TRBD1,CASSLEGGRAMETQYF,TGTGCCAGCAGCTTAGAAGGGGGCAGGGCCATGGAGACCCAGTACTTC
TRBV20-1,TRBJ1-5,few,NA,CSARKGLTGNQPQHF,TGCAGTGCTAGGAAGGGCCTAACCGGCAATCAGCCCCAGCATTTT
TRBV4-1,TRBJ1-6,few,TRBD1,CASSQERGQGSSPLHF,TGCGCCAGCAGCCAAGAAAGGGGACAGGGAAGTTCACCCCTCCACTTT
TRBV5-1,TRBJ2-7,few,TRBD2,CASSSTGGLPYEQYF,TGCGCCAGCAGCTCGACCGGGGGACTACCCTACGAGCAGTACTTC
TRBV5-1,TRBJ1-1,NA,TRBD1,CASRFGTGLNTEAFF,TGCGCCAGCCGTTTTGGGACAGGGCTGAACACTGAAGCTTTCTTT
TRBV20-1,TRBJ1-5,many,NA,CSASVLGENQHF,TGCAGTGCTAGCGTACTCGGGGAAAATCAGCATTTT
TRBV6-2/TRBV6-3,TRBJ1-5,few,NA,CASSYSRQGRHF,TGTGCCAGCAGTTACTCGCGTCAGGGGCGGCATTTT
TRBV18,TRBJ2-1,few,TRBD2,CASSRTSGGLYNEQFF,TGTGCCAGCTCCCGGACTAGCGGGGGCCTCTACAATGAGCAGTTCTTC
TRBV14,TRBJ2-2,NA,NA,CASSQARTVSGELFF,TGTGCCAGCAGCCAAGCAAGGACGGTCAGCGGGGAGCTGTTTTTT
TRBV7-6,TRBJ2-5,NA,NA,CASSPIGGEETQYF,TGTGCCAGCAGCCCAATTGGCGGGGAAGAGACCCAGTACTTC
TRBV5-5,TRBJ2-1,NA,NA,CASSLVQRGGYEQFF,TGTGCCAGCAGCTTGGTCCAGAGGGGTGGTTATGAGCAGTTCTTC
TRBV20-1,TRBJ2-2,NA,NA,CSATPDKNTGELFF,TGCAGTGCTACCCCGGACAAAAACACCGGGGAGCTGTTTTTT
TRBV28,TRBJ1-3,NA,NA,CASRRNTIYF,TGTGCCAGCAGGAGAAACACCATATATTTT
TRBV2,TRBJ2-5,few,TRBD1,CASRGDSREETQYF,TGTGCCAGCAGGGGGGACAGTCGGGAAGAGACCCAGTACTTC
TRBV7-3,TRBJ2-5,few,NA,CASSPGGQEETQYF,TGTGCCAGCAGTCCCGGCGGGCAAGAAGAGACCCAGTACTTC
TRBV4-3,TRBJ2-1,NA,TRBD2,CASSQDGAGGYNEQFF,TGCGCCAGCAGCCAAGACGGAGCGGGGGGCTACAATGAGCAGTTCTTC
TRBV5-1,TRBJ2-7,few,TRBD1,CASRPTGGEVNSQYF,TGCGCCAGCAGGCCTACAGGGGGCGAGGTAAATTCGCAGTACTTC
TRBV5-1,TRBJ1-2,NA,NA,CASSLDPGPYGYTF,TGCGCCAGCAGCTTGGACCCGGGGCCCTATGGCTACACCTTC
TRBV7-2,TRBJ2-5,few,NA,CASSLGTSLQETQYF,TGTGCCAGCAGCTTAGGTACTAGCCTCCAAGAGACCCAGTACTTC
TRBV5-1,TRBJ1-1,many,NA,CASSLQEMNTEAFF,TGCGCCAGCAGCTTGCAGGAAATGAACACTGAAGCTTTCTTT
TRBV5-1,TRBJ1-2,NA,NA,CASSLGPDNYGYTF,TGCGCCAGCAGCTTGGGCCCGGATAACTATGGCTACACCTTC
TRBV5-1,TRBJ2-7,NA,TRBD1,CASSIGTGGNEQYF,TGCGCCAGCAGCATCGGGACAGGGGGAAACGAGCAGTACTTC
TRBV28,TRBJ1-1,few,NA,CASSSYSMNTEAFF,TGTGCCAGCAGTTCGTACAGTATGAACACTGAAGCTTTCTTT
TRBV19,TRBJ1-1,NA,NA,CASSTDRRGLNTEAFF,TGTGCCAGTAGTACCGACAGGAGGGGCCTGAACACTGAAGCTTTCTTT
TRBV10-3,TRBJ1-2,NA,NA,CAISDGVGRVGGYTF,TGTGCCATCAGTGATGGGGTCGGCAGGGTTGGTGGCTACACCTTC
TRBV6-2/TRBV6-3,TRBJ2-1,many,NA,CASSYSAAHPYNEQFF,TGTGCCAGCAGTTACTCGGCGGCCCATCCTTACAATGAGCAGTTCTTC
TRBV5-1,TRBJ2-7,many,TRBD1,CASSLAGTGYEQYF,TGCGCCAGCAGCTTGGCCGGGACAGGGTACGAGCAGTACTTC
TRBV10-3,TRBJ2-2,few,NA,CAISENRDTGELFF,TGTGCCATCAGTGAGAACAGGGACACCGGGGAGCTGTTTTTT
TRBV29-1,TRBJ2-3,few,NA,CSSHISGRRYF,TGCAGTTCCCATATCTCTGGTCGGAGGTATTTT
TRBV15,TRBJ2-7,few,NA,CATSRARLYEQYF,TGTGCCACCAGCAGAGCACGGTTATACGAGCAGTACTTC
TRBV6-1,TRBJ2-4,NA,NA,CASSEIGPPGPKNF,TGTGCCAGCAGTGAGATAGGACCCCCTGGGCCGAAGAACTTC
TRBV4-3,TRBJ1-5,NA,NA,CASSQGVAGLGQPQHF,TGCGCCAGCAGCCAAGGGGTCGCAGGGTTGGGTCAGCCCCAGCATTTT
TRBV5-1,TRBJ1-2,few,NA,CASKIGTSEGGGGYTF,TGCGCCAGCAAGATCGGGACGTCGGAAGGCGGTGGAGGCTACACCTTC
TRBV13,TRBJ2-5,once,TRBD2,CASSQLGLAGGLVKETQYF,TGTGCCAGCAGCCAGCTAGGACTAGCGGGGGGGCTAGTGAAGGAGACCCAGTACTTC